This TCR beta chain was obtained from a study of OX40 agonist ivuxolimab in advanced cancers. A note on the overall study: Ivuxolimab was an agonistic, fully human IgG2 monoclonal antibody directed against OX40 (CD134), a costimulatory receptor. The monotherapy dose-escalation portion (N ≈ 50 patients) of the phase I ivuxolimab trial is reported in the paper. In the dose-escalation cohort, 82.7% of patients were male, and the mean age was around 60 years with a range of roughly 23 to 90. Peripheral TCRbeta sequencing was intended to test whether TCR sequence diversity was altered and clonal T-cell expansion was caused by ivuxolimab. Of the approximately 54 patients in dose escalation, around 20 had hepatocellular carcinoma, some 15 had melanoma, 9 had renal cell carcinoma and 9 had head and neck cancer. Intravenous ivuxolimab was administered to patients every 2 weeks at six dose levels: 0.01, 0.1, 0.3, 1.5, 3 and 10 mg/kg. Prior anti-PD-1, anti-PD-L1 or anti-CTLA-4 therapy was permitted, and 30% to 45% of dose-escalation patients had received checkpoint inhibitors. Three dose-escalation patients achieved partial responses, one with hepatocellular carcinoma and two with cutaneous melanoma.

What the research found in general, with its limitations: After ivuxolimab, more expanded clones were found on average in CD8+ T cells than in CD4+ T cells. In partial responders in the 0.1-3.0 mg/kg groups, normalized peripheral clonal expansion was found to be among the lowest, especially among CD8+ T cells. Low levels of normalized T-cell clonal expansion were also seen in some patients who did not respond. The antigen specificity of the peripheral T cells that underwent clonal expansion was not determined. At doses of 0.1 to 3.0 mg/kg, clonal expansion of both CD4+ and CD8+ blood T cells was observed from baseline to week 6.

In the case of this clone: Its antigen target is currently unknown. Base qualities are not provided; no much larger clone lies one nucleotide away.

For sequencing of the TCRbeta CDR3 region, genomic DNA was extracted from the sorted cells. TCRbeta CDR3 regions were sequenced using the immunoSEQ Assay. TCRdb holds this immuneACCESS table with in-frame rearrangements only. Some clones are missing; in checked studies, unresolved V genes explain under half, and the rest has no known cause. In all, the sample holds around 72,000 clones, and just over 85% of those were seen once. The top ten clones comprise approximately 2.8% of the sample. Patients with autoimmune disease history or receiving systemic immunosuppression were excluded from the trial. Peripheral blood for TCR sequencing was collected from all dose cohorts at baseline, on cycle 4 day 1, and on cycle 7 day 1. Samples were obtained from an open-label, multicenter, first-in-human phase I dose-escalation trial of ivuxolimab. Adults with locally advanced or metastatic melanoma, renal cell carcinoma, hepatocellular carcinoma or head and neck squamous cell carcinoma were enrolled in the trial. Before TCR sequencing, CD4+ and CD8+ T cells were separately sorted from peripheral blood.

CDR1 is given as MNHNY and CDR2 as SVGAGI, both from the germline V gene (reference sequence). The CDR3 measures 15 amino acids from cysteine to phenylalanine. The sequence is cut down to CDR3 DNA, 45 bases in frame from base 1. Ends trimmed: V by 8 bases, J by 6 bases; bases unmatched to a gene: 11. The sequence was collected from an adult with an advanced solid tumor such as melanoma, head and neck, liver or kidney cancer. The sample in question was CD4+ or CD8+ T cells sorted from blood, obtained in a trial of the OX40 agonist ivuxolimab. Rearrangement joined TRBV6-6 to TRBJ2-1; TRBD2 lines up with 9 middle nucleotides. The CDR3 in this case is CASAIGGRAFNEQFF. DNA sequence: TGTGCCAGCGCAATTGGCGGGAGGGCGTTCAATGAGCAGTTCTTC.